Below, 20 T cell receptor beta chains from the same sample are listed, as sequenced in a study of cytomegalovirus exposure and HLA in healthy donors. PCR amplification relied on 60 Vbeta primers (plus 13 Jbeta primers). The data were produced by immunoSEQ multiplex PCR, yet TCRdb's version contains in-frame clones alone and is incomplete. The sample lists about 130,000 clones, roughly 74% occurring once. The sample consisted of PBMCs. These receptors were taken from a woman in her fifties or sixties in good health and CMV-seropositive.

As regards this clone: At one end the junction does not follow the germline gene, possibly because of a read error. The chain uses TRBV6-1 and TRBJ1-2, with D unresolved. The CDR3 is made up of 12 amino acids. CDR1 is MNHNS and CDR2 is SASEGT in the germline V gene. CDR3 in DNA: TGTGCCAGCATCATAAGCGTCGGGATGCCAGAGTTC. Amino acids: CASIISVGMPEF.

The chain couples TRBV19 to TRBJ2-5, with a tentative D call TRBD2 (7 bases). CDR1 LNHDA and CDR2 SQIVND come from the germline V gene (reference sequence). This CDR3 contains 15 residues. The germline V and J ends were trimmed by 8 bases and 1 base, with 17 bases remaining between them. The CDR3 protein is CASSGGGRPQETQYF. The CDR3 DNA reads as TGTGCCAGTTCAGGCGGGGGCCGGCCCCAAGAGACCCAGTACTTC.

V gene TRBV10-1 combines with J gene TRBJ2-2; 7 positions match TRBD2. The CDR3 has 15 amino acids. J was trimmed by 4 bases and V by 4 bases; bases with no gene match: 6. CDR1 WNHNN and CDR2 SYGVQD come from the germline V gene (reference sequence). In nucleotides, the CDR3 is TGCGCCAGCAGTGGGACTAGGGAGTTCACCGGGGAGCTGTTTTTT. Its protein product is CASSGTREFTGELFF.

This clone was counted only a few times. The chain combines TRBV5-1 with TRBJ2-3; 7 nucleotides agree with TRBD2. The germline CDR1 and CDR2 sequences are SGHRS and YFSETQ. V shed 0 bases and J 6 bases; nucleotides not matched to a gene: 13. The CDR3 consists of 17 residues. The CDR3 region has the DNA TGCGCCAGCAGCTTGGAGGCTAGCGGCTTGTTTTCGGATACGCAGTATTTT. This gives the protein CASSLEASGLFSDTQYF.

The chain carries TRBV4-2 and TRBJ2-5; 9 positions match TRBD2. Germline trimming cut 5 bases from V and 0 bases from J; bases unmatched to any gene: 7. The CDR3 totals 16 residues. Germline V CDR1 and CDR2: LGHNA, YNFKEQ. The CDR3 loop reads CASSWARGGNQETQYF. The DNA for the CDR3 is TGTGCCAGCAGCTGGGCGCGGGGGGGCAACCAAGAGACCCAGTACTTC.

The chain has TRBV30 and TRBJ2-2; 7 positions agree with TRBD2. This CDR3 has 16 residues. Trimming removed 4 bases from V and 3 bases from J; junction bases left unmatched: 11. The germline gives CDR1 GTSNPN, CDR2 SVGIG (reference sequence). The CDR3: CAWNERGALYTGELFF. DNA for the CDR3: TGTGCCTGGAATGAGCGGGGCGCGCTCTACACCGGGGAGCTGTTTTTT.

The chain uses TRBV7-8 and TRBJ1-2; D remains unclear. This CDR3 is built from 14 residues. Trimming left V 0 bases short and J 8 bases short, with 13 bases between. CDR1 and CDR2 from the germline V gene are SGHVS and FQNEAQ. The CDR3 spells CASSLASADKGYTF. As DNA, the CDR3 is TGTGCCAGCAGCTTAGCATCCGCGGATAAAGGCTACACCTTC.

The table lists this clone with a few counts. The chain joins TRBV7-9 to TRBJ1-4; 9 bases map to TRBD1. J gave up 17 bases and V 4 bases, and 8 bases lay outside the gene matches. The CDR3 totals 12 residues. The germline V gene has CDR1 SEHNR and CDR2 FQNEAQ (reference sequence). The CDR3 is CASSSVLGQGFF. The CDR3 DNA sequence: TGTGCCAGCAGCTCGGTGCTGGGACAGGGTTTTTTT.

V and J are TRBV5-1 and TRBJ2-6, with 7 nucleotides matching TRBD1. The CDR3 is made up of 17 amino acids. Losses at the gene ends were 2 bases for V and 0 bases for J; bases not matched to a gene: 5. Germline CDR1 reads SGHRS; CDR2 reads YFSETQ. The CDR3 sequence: CASSLTGQRSGANVLTF. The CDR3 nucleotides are TGCGCCAGCAGCTTAACGGGACAGCGCTCTGGGGCCAACGTCCTGACTTTC.

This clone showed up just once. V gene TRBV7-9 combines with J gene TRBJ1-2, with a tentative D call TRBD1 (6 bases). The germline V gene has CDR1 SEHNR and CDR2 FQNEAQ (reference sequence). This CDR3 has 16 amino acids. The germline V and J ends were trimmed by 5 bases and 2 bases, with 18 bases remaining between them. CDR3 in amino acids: CASSKIRQAENYGYTF. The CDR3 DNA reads TGTGCCAGCAGCAAAATTAGACAGGCAGAAAACTATGGCTACACCTTC.

The CDR3 protein is CASSSRTDPTGTDTQYF. CDR3 in DNA: TGTGCCAGCAGCTCGAGAACGGACCCCACGGGGACAGATACGCAGTATTTT. The V call is TRBV11-3, the J call TRBJ2-3; TRBD2 is a possible D gene (5 bases). V was shortened by 4 bases and J by 3 bases, with 20 bases between the two germline ends. This CDR3 comprises 17 residues. Germline V gene data show CDR1 as SGHNT and CDR2 as YENEEA.

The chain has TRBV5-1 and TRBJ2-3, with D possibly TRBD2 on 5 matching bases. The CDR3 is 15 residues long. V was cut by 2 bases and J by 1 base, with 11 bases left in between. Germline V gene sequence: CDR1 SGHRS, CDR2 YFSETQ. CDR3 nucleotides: TGCGCCAGCAGCTTCGAGGGAGCGGGCACAGATACGCAGTATTTT. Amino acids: CASSFEGAGTDTQYF.

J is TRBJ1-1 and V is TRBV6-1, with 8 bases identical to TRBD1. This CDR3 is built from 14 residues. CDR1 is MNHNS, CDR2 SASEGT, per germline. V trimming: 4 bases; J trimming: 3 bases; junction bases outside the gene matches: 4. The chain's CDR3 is CASSGTGTDTEAFF. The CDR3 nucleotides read TGTGCCAGCAGTGGGACAGGGACCGACACTGAAGCTTTCTTT.

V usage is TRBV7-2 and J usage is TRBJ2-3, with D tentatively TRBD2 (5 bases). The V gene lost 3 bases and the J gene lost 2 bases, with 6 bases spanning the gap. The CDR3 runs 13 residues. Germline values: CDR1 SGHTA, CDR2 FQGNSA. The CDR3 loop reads CASSLDFTDTQYF. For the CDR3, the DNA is TGTGCCAGCAGCTTGGACTTCACAGATACGCAGTATTTT.

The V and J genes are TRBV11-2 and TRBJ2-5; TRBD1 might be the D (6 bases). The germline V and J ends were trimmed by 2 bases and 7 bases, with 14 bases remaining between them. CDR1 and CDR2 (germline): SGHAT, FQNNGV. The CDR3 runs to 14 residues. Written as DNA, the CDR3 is TGTGCCAGCAGCTTAACAGGGCAATTCCGGACCCAGTACTTC. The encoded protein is CASSLTGQFRTQYF.

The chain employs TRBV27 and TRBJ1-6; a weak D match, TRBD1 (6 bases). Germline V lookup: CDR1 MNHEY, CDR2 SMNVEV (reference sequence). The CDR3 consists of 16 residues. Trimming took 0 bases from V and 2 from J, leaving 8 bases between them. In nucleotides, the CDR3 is TGTGCCAGCAGTTTATCCAGGGGTGCCTATAATTCACCCCTCCACTTT. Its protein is CASSLSRGAYNSPLHF.

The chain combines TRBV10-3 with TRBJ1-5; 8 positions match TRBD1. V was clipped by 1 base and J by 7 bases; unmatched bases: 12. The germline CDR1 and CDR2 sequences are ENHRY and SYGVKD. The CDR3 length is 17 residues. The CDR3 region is CAISEFDPGQGGQPQHF. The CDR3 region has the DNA TGTGCCATCAGTGAGTTCGACCCAGGACAGGGCGGACAGCCCCAGCATTTT.

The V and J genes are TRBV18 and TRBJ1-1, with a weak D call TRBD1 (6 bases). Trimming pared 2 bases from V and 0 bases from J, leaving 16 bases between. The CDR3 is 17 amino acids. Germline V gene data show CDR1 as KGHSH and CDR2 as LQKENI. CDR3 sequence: CASSPERTGPMNTEAFF. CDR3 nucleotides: TGTGCCAGCTCACCAGAGAGAACAGGGCCCATGAACACTGAAGCTTTCTTT. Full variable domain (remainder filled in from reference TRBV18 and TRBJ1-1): NAGVMQNPRHLVRRRGQEARLRCSPMKGHSHVYWYRQLPEEGLKFMVYLQKENIIDESGMPKERFSAEFPKEGPSILRIQQVVRGDSAAYFCASSPERTGPMNTEAFFGQGTRLTVV.

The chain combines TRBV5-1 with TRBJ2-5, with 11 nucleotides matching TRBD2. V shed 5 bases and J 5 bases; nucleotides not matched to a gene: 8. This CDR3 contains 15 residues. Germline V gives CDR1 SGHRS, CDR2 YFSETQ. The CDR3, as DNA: TGCGCCAGCAGGATAATAGCGGGGGGGCCGGAGACCCAGTACTTC. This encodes CASRIIAGGPETQYF.

In DNA form, the CDR3 reads TGTGCCAGCAGCCAGGGACTTTCTACGTCGCAGTACTTC. Its protein product is CASSQGLSTSQYF. The chain has TRBV14 and TRBJ2-7; maybe TRBD2 (6 bases). V lost 3 bases, J lost 9 bases, and 15 bases lay in between. The length of the CDR3 is 13 residues. Germline CDR1 SGHDN, CDR2 FVKESK.